This TCR beta chain was obtained from a study of identical twins listed by TCRdb under 2016. Study-level background: The study deep-sequenced TCR alpha and beta repertoires from monozygotic twins, unrelated adults of various ages and cord blood to test whether fetal clonotypes persist. To rule out contamination, the twin experiments were replicated at different times with different library preparation protocols.

This clonotype was counted at least ten times. The antigen it recognizes is unknown. Per-nucleotide qualities are absent, and no much larger clonotype sits a single base away. Every donor in the study was a healthy Caucasian. Three pairs of female monozygotic twins, all aged about 18 to 29 years, were included in the twin cohort. RNA for TCR libraries was isolated from peripheral blood mononuclear cells. V and J are truncated by 0 bases and 7 bases respectively, leaving an intervening sequence of 13 bases. CDR1 and CDR2 are read off the germline V gene as MNHNS and SASEGT. The CDR3, from cysteine to phenylalanine, totals 15 residues. The read is trimmed to its CDR3 DNA, 45 bases read in frame from base 1. General conclusions and limits of the study: Conclusions relied on cross-sectional statistical analysis, since the same donors could not be followed over many years. Recombination models systematically underestimated out-of-frame TCR alpha sharing in monozygotic twins but agreed with sharing between unrelated individuals. In beta out-of-frame sequences, excess twin sharing was weaker, because having fewer shared sequences lowered the signal-to-noise ratio. Compared with coincidental sharing between unrelated individuals, out-of-frame TCR alpha sequences shared between twins showed an excess of sequences with low generation probability. Invariant T cells such as MAIT and iNKT could partly confound zero-insertion analyses, though diverse VJ usage argued against this for most clonotypes. Fewer insertions were carried by abundant cord blood beta clonotypes, a similar but weaker trend appeared in young adult naive repertoires, and no such trend appeared in memory repertoires.

The library came from 5' RACE. These reads were obtained on an Illumina HiSeq 2000. A universal primer binding site was introduced by template switching, and a unique molecular identifier was present in the final cDNA, enabling accurate counting of TCR cDNA molecules. Specific primers in the conserved constant-segment region were used to synthesize first-strand cDNA for the TCR alpha and beta chains. To control for contamination, every cDNA library was double barcoded, receiving both a SMART-Mk sample barcode and Illumina barcodes. Two successive PCR steps introduced TruSeq adapter sequences along with Illumina sample barcodes. TCR alpha and beta cDNA libraries were sequenced on the Illumina HiSeq platform with custom primers. Per the source publication's procedure: MiGEC processed the raw reads to extract unique molecular identifiers, while MiXCR was used to determine the CDR3 positions. For each individual, recombination models were inferred using an EM algorithm with the repgenHMM and IGoR tools. Shared clonotypes were analyzed with the tcR package in R, and sharing was normalized by the product of cloneset sizes. To study raw recombination free of thymic and clonal selection effects, out-of-frame nonproductive sequences were analyzed. Starting from the raw public reads, TCRdb applied fastp trimming at Q25, assembled clones with MiXCR and retained in-frame beta chains. Merged by CDR3 protein, the rows form single entries marked with the most common genes and DNA. Clone size and V and J calls follow TCRdb, not the original study. Within this sample are under 900,000 distinct CDR3 sequences, with about 12% of them counted one time only. The ten largest clones take up around 1.6% of the sample.

The sample was also linked to a second study, of yellow fever vaccine responses in identical twins. As described in the second report: The T cell response to vaccination in identical twins was reported by the authors to appear partly convergent and partly personalized. The study precisely tracked vaccine-responding T cell clones in identical twins.

This receptor chain uses TRBV6-1 and TRBJ2-1; the D segment might be TRBD1 or TRBD2, since each matches 5 bases. The sample consisted of PBMCs. The source is a woman between 18 and 30 years old in good health. The DNA is as follows: TGTGCCAGCAGTGAAGCGCCCAGGGAGTTGAATGAGCAGTTCTTC. The translation is CASSEAPRELNEQFF.